These 15 T cell receptor beta chains originate from one sample sequenced in a study of shared T cell receptors in the human thymus. Profiling relied on immunoSEQ multiplex PCR, and the TCRdb table lists in-frame clones only, not all of them. The table includes roughly 710,000 clones, 75% to 90% detected once. The same data also went into a second study, on human thymus T cells.

Sequencing input: thymocytes. These receptors originate from a girl under three years old with a congenital heart defect.

The chain is built from TRBV2 and TRBJ2-1; 7 positions match TRBD1. The CDR3 is 15 amino acids. V was pared by 8 bases and J by 4 bases, with 11 bases of the junction left unmatched. Germline values: CDR1 SNHLY, CDR2 FYNNEI. The chain's CDR3 is CASVLPGQPYNEQFF. CDR3 nucleotides: TGTGCCAGCGTCCTGCCGGGACAGCCTTACAATGAGCAGTTCTTC.

CDR3 amino acids: CASKITAGIRGRTVNTEAFF. In DNA form, the CDR3 reads TGTGCCAGCAAGATTACAGCAGGGATAAGGGGGCGGACGGTGAACACTGAAGCTTTCTTT. This sequence joins TRBV6-4 and TRBJ1-1; 7 bases are shared with TRBD1. Losses at the gene ends were 7 bases for V and 0 bases for J; bases not matched to a gene: 23. The CDR3 runs to 20 residues. Germline V gene data show CDR1 as MRHNA and CDR2 as SNTAGT.

V and J are TRBV5-1 and TRBJ2-2; TRBD2 matches 12 bases. V lost 6 bases to trimming and J lost 0 bases; unmatched junction nucleotides: 15. The CDR3 length is 20 residues. Per the germline V gene, CDR1 is SGHRS and CDR2 is YFSETQ. In DNA form, the CDR3 reads TGCGCCAGCAAGAGAGGGGGGAGACTAGCGGGGGCCTCGAACACCGGGGAGCTGTTTTTT. Its protein product is CASKRGGRLAGASNTGELFF.

J is TRBJ1-2 and V is TRBV5-1; no clear D. V was trimmed by 0 bases and J by 2 bases, leaving 11 bases between them. This CDR3 has 15 residues. Germline CDR1 reads SGHRS; CDR2 reads YFSETQ. CDR3 sequence reads: CASSLVDGENYGYTF. CDR3 DNA sequence: TGCGCCAGCAGCTTGGTCGACGGAGAGAACTATGGCTACACCTTC.

This chain uses TRBV4-1 with TRBJ2-7; TRBD1 agrees at 10 bases. V shed 1 base and J 6 bases; nucleotides not matched to a gene: 9. CDR3 size: 16 residues. Per the germline V gene, CDR1 is MGHRA and CDR2 is YSYEKL. The CDR3 protein is CASSQGVGQGLREQYF. The CDR3, as DNA: TGCGCCAGCAGCCAAGGAGTGGGACAGGGGCTACGCGAGCAGTACTTC.

V is TRBV19 and J is TRBJ1-1; D perhaps matches TRBD1 (6 bases). This CDR3 spans 16 amino acids. V lost 0 bases and J 0 bases, leaving 11 bases between the germline ends. From germline, CDR1 is LNHDA and CDR2 SQIVND (reference sequence). The CDR3 region is CASSIDRGDLNTEAFF. The CDR3 nucleotides are TGTGCCAGTAGTATAGACAGGGGAGATTTGAACACTGAAGCTTTCTTT.

The J gene is TRBJ2-2, the V gene TRBV4-3; D gene uncertain. Trimming removed 2 bases from V and 6 bases from J, with 10 bases in between. The CDR3 extends over 14 amino acids. Germline CDR1 LGHNA, CDR2 YSLEER. CDR3 region: CASSQLRRSGELFF. The CDR3 DNA sequence: TGCGCCAGCAGCCAACTGCGCCGGTCCGGGGAGCTGTTTTTT.

This clone turned up a few times. The gene calls are TRBV28 and TRBJ2-5; D possibly corresponds to TRBD1 (6 bases). The CDR3 has 17 residues. V was pared by 6 bases and J by 4 bases, with 24 bases between. Germline-derived CDR1 and CDR2 are MDHEN and SYDVKM. For the CDR3, the DNA is TGTGCCAGCAGCCTAATCCCCCAGGGGAACCCCGCAGAGACCCAGTACTTC. It is translated as CASSLIPQGNPAETQYF.

The chain carries TRBV28 and TRBJ2-2; TRBD1 is a possible D gene (5 bases). The germline V and J ends were trimmed by 6 bases and 2 bases, with 19 bases remaining between them. Germline CDR1 reads MDHEN; CDR2 reads SYDVKM. This CDR3 has 17 amino acids. CDR3 sequence (DNA): TGTGCCAGCAGCCCGTCGTCGACAGCACCTAACACCGGGGAGCTGTTTTTT. Encoded protein: CASSPSSTAPNTGELFF.

The chain employs TRBV7-2 and TRBJ2-1, with D tentatively TRBD2 (5 bases). V was shortened by 3 bases and J by 7 bases, with 25 bases between the two germline ends. The germline V gene encodes CDR1 SGHTA and CDR2 FQGNSA. The CDR3 covers 18 residues. This CDR3 is CASSLQWGEMAYNNEQFF. In DNA form, the CDR3 reads TGTGCCAGCAGCTTGCAATGGGGAGAAATGGCCTACAATAATGAGCAGTTCTTC.

This chain joins TRBV6-1 and TRBJ1-6, with 7 positions matching TRBD1. Germline lookup yields CDR1 MNHNS and CDR2 SASEGT. CDR3 length: 19 residues. Trimming took 4 bases from V and 1 from J; bases not matched to a gene: 13. For the CDR3, the DNA is TGTGCCAGCAGTGTGGACAGGAGGATGGGAAGGTCCTATAATTCACCCCTCCACTTT. Translating it yields CASSVDRRMGRSYNSPLHF.

The chain couples TRBV18 to TRBJ2-7, with 7 positions matching TRBD1. Trimming cost V 4 bases and J 1 base; bases outside gene matches: 7. The V gene's germline CDR1 is KGHSH and CDR2 LQKENI. There are 15 residues in the CDR3. The CDR3 loop reads CASSLGRDRSYEQYF. CDR3 bases: TGTGCCAGCTCACTTGGCCGGGACAGATCCTACGAGCAGTACTTC.

The J gene is TRBJ1-1, the V gene TRBV2; 7 positions match TRBD1. Germline V gene data show CDR1 as SNHLY and CDR2 as FYNNEI. This CDR3 comprises 19 residues. V shed 1 base and J 1 base; nucleotides not matched to a gene: 15. CDR3 coding DNA: TGTGCCAGCAGTGAAGAAACCTTACACGGAGGGACAGAGAACACTGAAGCTTTCTTT. Its translation is CASSEETLHGGTENTEAFF.

V usage is TRBV9 and J usage is TRBJ1-2; D gene unclear. Germline V gene data show CDR1 as SGDLS and CDR2 as YYNGEE. The CDR3 extends over 12 amino acids. The ends were cut back, 3 bases at V and 8 bases at J, with 11 bases in the middle. As DNA, the CDR3 is TGTGCCAGCAGCGGAAGAGCTCACGGCTACACCTTC. Its translation is CASSGRAHGYTF.

Only one count was recorded for this clone. The chain has TRBV15 and TRBJ2-7; perhaps TRBD1 as D (6 bases). CDR1 and CDR2 from the germline V gene are LNHNV and YYDKDF (reference sequence). Trimming took off 0 bases at V and 6 bases at J, with 15 bases between the two ends. The length of the CDR3 is 15 residues. The DNA of the CDR3 is TGTGCCACCAGCAGAGATCAGGGGAGTAAATGCGAGCAGTACTTC. This codes for CATSRDQGSKCEQYF.